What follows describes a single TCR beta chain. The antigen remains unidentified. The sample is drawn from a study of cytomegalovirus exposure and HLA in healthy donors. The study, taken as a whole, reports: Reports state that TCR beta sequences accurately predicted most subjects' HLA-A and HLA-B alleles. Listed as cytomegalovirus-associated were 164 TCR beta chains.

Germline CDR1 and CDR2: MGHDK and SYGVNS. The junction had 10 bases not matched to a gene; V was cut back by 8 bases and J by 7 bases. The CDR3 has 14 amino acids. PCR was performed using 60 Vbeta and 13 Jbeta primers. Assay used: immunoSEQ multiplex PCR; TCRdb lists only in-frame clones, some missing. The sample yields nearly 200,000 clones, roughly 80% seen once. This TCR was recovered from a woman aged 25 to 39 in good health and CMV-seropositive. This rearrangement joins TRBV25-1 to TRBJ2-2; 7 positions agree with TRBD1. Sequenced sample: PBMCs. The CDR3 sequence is CASGNRGWDGELFF. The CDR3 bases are TGTGCCAGCGGAAACAGGGGTTGGGACGGGGAGCTGTTTTTT.